A single sample gave rise to the 19 T cell receptor beta chains below, sequenced in a study of CD8+ T cells in alopecia areata. cDNA reverse transcribed from extracted RNA served as the sequencing template. Libraries were prepared by immunoSEQ multiplex PCR; TCRdb keeps only in-frame clonotypes and omits some of them. The sample contains 80,000 or so clones, around 67% of which appear only once. Treatment specified: oral pan-JAK inhibitor, 5-10 mg twice daily. The material was CD8+ T cells sorted from blood, obtained at week 24, from a patient treated with tofacitinib. The receptors derive from a human donor with alopecia areata.

This clone has just a few counts. J is TRBJ2-1 and V is TRBV23-1, with TRBD1 identical over 12 bases. TRBV23-1 is known as an ORF, though its function is uncertain. CDR3 length: 16 residues. The V segment lost 4 bases and the J segment 7 bases; nucleotides outside the gene matches: 8. CDR3 bases: TGCGCCAGCAGTCGACCGGGACAGGGGGCCAGGAATGAGCAGTTCTTC. This gives the protein CASSRPGQGARNEQFF.

The chain is built from TRBV6-5 and TRBJ2-7; weak D call: TRBD1 (6 bases). Germline V CDR1 and CDR2: MNHEY, SVGAGI. The V and J ends lost 5 bases and 0 bases respectively, with 14 bases between them. The CDR3 is made up of 15 amino acids. The CDR3: CASSARTASSYEQYF. The CDR3 nucleotides read TGTGCCAGCAGTGCCAGGACAGCGAGCTCCTACGAGCAGTACTTC.

The rearrangement uses TRBV5-4 and TRBJ2-5; D ambiguous. The CDR3 is 13 residues long. The V end lost 4 bases, the J end lost 2 bases, and 9 bases lay between the germline ends. CDR1 is SGHNT, CDR2 YYREEE, per germline (reference sequence). The CDR3 loop reads CASSPNSQETQYF. The CDR3 DNA reads TGTGCCAGCAGCCCAAACAGTCAAGAGACCCAGTACTTC.

The chain joins TRBV4-1 to TRBJ1-4, with 7 bases fitting TRBD1. The junction had 12 bases not matched to a gene; V was cut back by 1 base and J by 10 bases. The V gene's germline CDR1 is MGHRA and CDR2 YSYEKL. The CDR3 has 16 amino acids. The CDR3 reads CASSQGTLHRGRKLFF. The CDR3 DNA sequence: TGCGCCAGCAGCCAAGGCACACTGCACAGGGGCCGAAAACTGTTTTTT.

The V call is TRBV7-2, the J call TRBJ2-1, with D unclear. Per the germline V gene, CDR1 is SGHTA and CDR2 is FQGNSA. This CDR3 is built from 15 residues. Between the trimmed V and J ends, which lost 4 bases and 1 base, there was a span of 11 bases. CDR3 sequence (DNA): TGTGCCAGCAGCTATGACGGTTCGTCCTACAATGAGCAGTTCTTC. Its protein product is CASSYDGSSYNEQFF. The whole variable domain, remainder taken from reference TRBV7-2 and TRBJ2-1, is GAGVSQSPSNKVTEKGKDVELRCDPISGHTALYWYRQSLGQGLEFLIYFQGNSAPDKSGLPSDRFSAERTGGSVSTLTIQRTQQEDSAVYLCASSYDGSSYNEQFFGPGTRLTVL.

The V call is TRBV5-1, the J call TRBJ2-5; a weak D match, TRBD2 (5 bases). The germline V and J ends were trimmed by 0 bases and 2 bases, with 11 bases remaining between them. Germline CDR1 is SGHRS and CDR2 is YFSETQ. CDR3 size: 15 residues. The CDR3 sequence: CASSLEDSLQETQYF. CDR3 DNA sequence: TGCGCCAGCAGCTTGGAGGACTCACTACAAGAGACCCAGTACTTC.

This chain connects TRBV5-1 to TRBJ2-2, with D hard to call. The CDR3 is made up of 15 amino acids. From germline, CDR1 is SGHRS and CDR2 YFSETQ. V lost 1 base and J 10 bases, leaving 17 bases between the germline ends. CDR3 in amino acids: CASSLNGGVLEELFF. The CDR3, as DNA: TGCGCCAGCAGCTTGAACGGCGGAGTGCTCGAGGAGCTGTTTTTT.

The rearrangement joins TRBV29-1 to TRBJ2-6; D tentatively reads TRBD1 or TRBD2 (5 bases each). The length of the CDR3 is 15 residues. Trimming stripped 6 bases from V and 2 bases from J, with 14 bases between. Germline V gene sequence: CDR1 SQVTM, CDR2 ANQGSEA. In nucleotides, the CDR3 is TGCAGCGTAACCGGGACCCTTGCTGGGGCCAACGTCCTGACTTTC. Translating it yields CSVTGTLAGANVLTF.

The rearrangement joins TRBV28 to TRBJ2-7; D unresolved. The germline CDR1 and CDR2 sequences are MDHEN and SYDVKM. There are 12 residues in the CDR3. Trimming pared 3 bases from V and 2 bases from J, leaving 5 bases between. The CDR3 DNA reads as TGTGCCAGCAGTTTGTCGACCTACGAGCAGTACTTC. This encodes CASSLSTYEQYF.

This clone appeared once. V usage is TRBV6-5 and J usage is TRBJ2-7; TRBD1 is a possible D gene (5 bases). V was shortened by 4 bases and J by 5 bases, with 15 bases between the two germline ends. Germline assignment: CDR1 MNHEY and CDR2 SVGAGI. This CDR3 region has 14 residues. Here the CDR3 DNA reads TGTGCCAGCAGTTTATCAGGGTCTAGGCACGAGCAGTACTTC. It yields the protein CASSLSGSRHEQYF.

The chain recombines TRBV12-5 with TRBJ1-1; no clear D gene. Germline values: CDR1 LGHNT, CDR2 FRNRAP. The ends were cut back, 7 bases at V and 0 bases at J, with 9 bases in the middle. There are 13 residues in the CDR3. Here the CDR3 DNA reads TGTGCTAGTGCTCTGTTCATGAACACTGAAGCTTTCTTT. It is translated as CASALFMNTEAFF.

The rearrangement links TRBV4-3 to TRBJ2-5; either TRBD1 or TRBD2 may fit D (5 bases each). With 1 base removed from V and 2 bases from J, the gap between germline ends came to 11 bases. From germline, CDR1 is LGHNA and CDR2 YSLEER. This CDR3 spans 15 amino acids. The CDR3: CASSQGWDEQETQYF. The CDR3 DNA sequence: TGCGCCAGCAGCCAAGGATGGGACGAACAAGAGACCCAGTACTTC.

This clone occurred a few times. V gene TRBV7-8 combines with J gene TRBJ2-1; no definite D call. Per the germline V gene, CDR1 is SGHVS and CDR2 is FQNEAQ. V was trimmed by 5 bases and J by 7 bases, leaving 6 bases between them. CDR3 length: 11 residues. The CDR3 DNA follows: TGTGCCAGCAGCCTAAATAATGAGCAGTTCTTC. It encodes CASSLNNEQFF.

The chain recombines TRBV5-6 with TRBJ2-4; D is ambiguous. Trimming stripped 0 bases from V and 1 base from J, with 8 bases between. Germline V gene lookup returns CDR1 SGHDT and CDR2 YYEEEE. The CDR3 has 15 amino acids. Here the CDR3 reads CASSLAGSAKNIQYF. CDR3 coding DNA: TGTGCCAGCAGCTTGGCGGGCTCTGCCAAAAACATTCAGTACTTC.

DNA for the CDR3: TGTGCCATCAGCGATACAGGGACCGGGGAGCTGTTTTTT. This sequence encodes CAISDTGTGELFF. The chain has TRBV10-3 and TRBJ2-2, with a possible D match to TRBD1 (6 bases). CDR3 size: 13 residues. Germline lookup yields CDR1 ENHRY and CDR2 SYGVKD. Trimming stripped 6 bases from V and 5 bases from J, with 10 bases between.

The chain recombines TRBV2 with TRBJ2-5; 8 positions agree with TRBD2. There are 16 residues in the CDR3. Germline V gene sequence: CDR1 SNHLY, CDR2 FYNNEI. With 8 bases clipped from V and 0 bases from J, the junction kept 11 bases outside the gene matches. Here the CDR3 reads CASDIDTSGHQETQYF. Here the CDR3 DNA reads TGTGCCAGCGACATCGACACTAGCGGACACCAAGAGACCCAGTACTTC.

This clone was counted only a few times. The V gene is TRBV7-9, the J gene TRBJ2-7; D not certain. The V gene lost 4 bases and the J gene lost 5 bases, with 9 bases spanning the gap. Germline V gene data show CDR1 as SEHNR and CDR2 as FQNEAQ (reference sequence). The CDR3 consists of 12 residues. CDR3 sequence reads: CASSSKSHEQYF. The CDR3 DNA is TGTGCCAGCAGCTCAAAATCTCACGAGCAGTACTTC.

V gene TRBV4-3 combines with J gene TRBJ2-7; 9 bases align to TRBD2. Germline CDR1 reads LGHNA; CDR2 reads YSLEER. Losses at the gene ends were 3 bases for V and 1 base for J; bases not matched to a gene: 7. This CDR3 has 16 residues. The CDR3 DNA reads TGCGCCAGCAGCCATTCAGCTAGCGGGGAATCCTACGAGCAGTACTTC. Translating it yields CASSHSASGESYEQYF.

This clone showed up just once. This sequence is one base from a far larger clone and is likely a read error. This specimen includes other DNA sequences encoding the same CDR3. In nucleotides, the CDR3 is TGTGCCAGCAGCCAAGATAGTTACGAGCAGTACTTC. Protein: CASSQDSYEQYF. The genes are TRBV5-4 and TRBJ2-7; no firm D call. The CDR3 is 12 amino acids. Germline values: CDR1 SGHNT, CDR2 YYREEE (reference sequence). Trimming cost V 4 bases and J 4 bases, with 9 bases left between them.